The 26 T cell receptor beta chains listed next were all sequenced from one sample in a study of CD8 T cells in Susac syndrome. Reverse transcription used roughly 0.5 to 1 ug RNA and random hexamers. One entry per CDR3 protein, called by TCRdb with MiXCR from the immunoSEQ multiplex PCR reads. The table has fewer than 250,000 distinct CDR3 sequences, approximately 94% seen once. The specimen was CD4+ T cells from PBMCs. All receptors come from a human donor in good health.

The chain is built from TRBV28 and TRBJ1-3; the D is unclear. Germline values: CDR1 MDHEN, CDR2 SYDVKM. The CDR3 loop spans 13 amino acids. The V end lost 9 bases, the J end lost 0 bases, and 9 bases lay between the germline ends. CDR3 bases: TGTGCCAGTTTGCACTTCTCTGGAAACACCATATATTTT. It codes for CASLHFSGNTIYF.

The genes are TRBV5-1 and TRBJ2-1; possibly TRBD1 or TRBD2 for D (5 bases each). CDR1 SGHRS and CDR2 YFSETQ come from the germline V gene. The CDR3 loop spans 17 amino acids. With 5 bases removed from V and 3 bases from J, the gap between germline ends came to 21 bases. CDR3 in DNA: TGCGCCAGCAGACCTACCACCGGGACGGCAAACTACAATGAGCAGTTCTTC. This sequence encodes CASRPTTGTANYNEQFF.

V gene TRBV5-4 combines with J gene TRBJ2-7; 8 nucleotides line up with TRBD1. The V gene's germline CDR1 is SGHNT and CDR2 YYREEE (reference sequence). Trimming cost V 4 bases and J 5 bases; bases outside gene matches: 14. The CDR3 totals 16 residues. CDR3 region: CASSGGVGQGINEQYV. The CDR3 bases are TGTGCCAGCAGCGGCGGGGTCGGACAGGGAATTAACGAGCAGTACGTC.

The chain combines TRBV4-2 with TRBJ2-7; 8 bases fit TRBD2. CDR3 length equals 15 residues. V was pared by 4 bases and J by 4 bases, with 9 bases of the junction left unmatched. Per germline, CDR1 LGHNA and CDR2 YNFKEQ. CDR3 sequence: CASSPRGGPLYEQYF. CDR3 DNA: TGTGCCAGCAGCCCCCGGGGGGGCCCGCTTTACGAGCAGTACTTC.

The genes are TRBV3-1 and TRBJ2-7; TRBD1 matches at 9 bases. The germline V gene encodes CDR1 LGHDT and CDR2 YNNKEL (reference sequence). Unmatched junction bases numbered 6, after V lost 7 bases and J lost 2 bases. This CDR3 spans 14 amino acids. The CDR3 DNA sequence: TGTGCCAGCACCCATGGGACAGGGACCTACGAGCAGTACTTC. This translates into CASTHGTGTYEQYF.

This clonotype occurred once. The chain uses TRBV7-2 and TRBJ2-1, with a weak D call TRBD2 (6 bases). Germline V gene sequence: CDR1 SGHTA, CDR2 FQGNSA. There are 15 residues in the CDR3. The V end lost 1 base, the J end lost 3 bases, and 10 bases lay between the germline ends. The CDR3 loop reads CASSLVAGRYNEQFF. CDR3 in DNA: TGTGCCAGCAGCTTAGTTGCGGGGCGCTACAATGAGCAGTTCTTC.

J is TRBJ1-3 and V is TRBV6-6; D remains unclear. CDR3 length equals 11 residues. The germline CDR1 and CDR2 sequences are MNHNY and SVGAGI (reference sequence). The CDR3 nucleotides are TGTGGGGTCGCTACAGGAAACACCATATATTTT. As protein: CGVATGNTIYF.

This chain connects TRBV9 to TRBJ2-3, with 10 positions matching TRBD1. The germline V gene encodes CDR1 SGDLS and CDR2 YYNGEE. The CDR3 length is 16 residues. Trimming took 3 bases from V and 2 from J; bases not matched to a gene: 6. CDR3 residues: CASSAGTGVLTDTQYF. DNA of the CDR3: TGTGCCAGCAGCGCCGGGACAGGGGTCCTCACAGATACGCAGTATTTT.

The V and J genes are TRBV9 and TRBJ2-3, with TRBD2 matching over 9 bases. CDR1 and CDR2 from the germline V gene are SGDLS and YYNGEE. The V and J ends lost 2 bases and 0 bases, in that order; junction bases with no gene match: 4. CDR3 length equals 16 residues. The CDR3 spells CASSVSGGLSTDTQYF. CDR3 sequence (DNA): TGTGCCAGCAGCGTGAGCGGGGGGCTAAGCACAGATACGCAGTATTTT.

V gene TRBV19 combines with J gene TRBJ1-1; TRBD1 agrees at 9 bases. V gave up 9 bases and J gave up 6 bases; unmatched junction bases: 8. This CDR3 has 13 residues. Germline V gives CDR1 LNHDA, CDR2 SQIVND (reference sequence). This CDR3 reads CASLGQGYAEAFF. CDR3 in DNA: TGTGCCAGCCTAGGACAGGGGTACGCTGAAGCTTTCTTT.

The V call is TRBV12-3 or TRBV12-4, the J call TRBJ1-1; no clear D. This CDR3 has 12 residues. V was cut by 1 base and J by 11 bases, with 11 bases left in between. The CDR3 DNA sequence: TGTGCCAGCAGTTTAGGAGGATTGTTTGCTTTCTTT. As protein: CASSLGGLFAFF.

The rearrangement joins TRBV2 to TRBJ2-2; D might be TRBD1 or TRBD2, each matching 5 bases. V gave up 6 bases and J gave up 5 bases, with 19 bases separating them. The germline gives CDR1 SNHLY, CDR2 FYNNEI. This CDR3 spans 16 amino acids. The chain's CDR3 is CASSDYTGLGTGELFF. CDR3 DNA: TGTGCCAGCAGCGACTATACAGGCTTGGGGACCGGGGAGCTGTTTTTT. The full variable domain, with the rest looked up from reference TRBV2 and TRBJ2-2, is EPEVTQTPSHQVTQMGQEVILRCVPISNHLYFYWYRQILGQKVEFLVSFYNNEISEKSEIFDDQFSVERPDGSNFTLKIRSTKLEDSAMYFCASSDYTGLGTGELFFGEGSRLTVL.

The J gene is TRBJ1-1, the V gene TRBV5-1, with D uncertain. This CDR3 spans 14 amino acids. The V end lost 0 bases, the J end lost 3 bases, and 9 bases lay between the germline ends. Germline V CDR1 and CDR2: SGHRS, YFSETQ. The CDR3 region is CASSLVGSDTEAFF. Written as DNA, the CDR3 is TGCGCCAGCAGCTTGGTAGGGTCTGACACTGAAGCTTTCTTT.

This chain uses TRBV7-2 with TRBJ2-3, with TRBD2 matching 10 bases. CDR3 length: 14 residues. Germline V gives CDR1 SGHTA, CDR2 FQGNSA. The ends lost 3 bases at V and 6 bases at J; junction bases unmatched: 3. The CDR3 spells CASSLKLAGDTQYF. The CDR3 DNA follows: TGTGCCAGCAGCTTGAAACTAGCGGGGGATACGCAGTATTTT. Full variable domain (remainder filled in from reference TRBV7-2 and TRBJ2-3): GAGVSQSPSNKVTEKGKDVELRCDPISGHTALYWYRQSLGQGLEFLIYFQGNSAPDKSGLPSDRFSAERTGGSVSTLTIQRTQQEDSAVYLCASSLKLAGDTQYFGPGTRLTVL.

The V call is TRBV10-3, the J call TRBJ2-3; D is perhaps TRBD2 (5 bases). The CDR3 consists of 14 residues. Per the germline V gene, CDR1 is ENHRY and CDR2 is SYGVKD. V was cut by 11 bases and J by 0 bases, with 15 bases left in between. CDR3 in amino acids: CAVGRGISTDTQYF. The CDR3 coding sequence is TGTGCCGTGGGTCGGGGAATTAGCACAGATACGCAGTATTTT.

The V gene is TRBV5-1, the J gene TRBJ1-6; D might be TRBD1 (6 bases). Trimming shortened V by 1 base and J by 9 bases, and 11 bases separated the two germline ends. The germline V gene has CDR1 SGHRS and CDR2 YFSETQ. The CDR3 spans 14 residues. CDR3 in amino acids: CASSLQGRASPLHF. The CDR3 DNA follows: TGCGCCAGCAGCTTGCAGGGGAGAGCTTCACCCCTCCACTTT. The variable domain in full, completed from reference TRBV5-1 and TRBJ1-6, reads KAGVTQTPRYLIKTRGQQVTLSCSPISGHRSVSWYQQTPGQGLQFLFEYFSETQRNKGNFPGRFSGRQFSNSRSEMNVSTLELGDSALYLCASSLQGRASPLHFGNGTRLTVT.

The rearrangement links TRBV5-1 to TRBJ2-7; D uncertain. The CDR3 extends over 15 amino acids. V dropped 0 bases and J dropped 0 bases, with 10 bases sitting between them. CDR1 and CDR2 from the germline V gene are SGHRS and YFSETQ. CDR3 region: CASSLDGVGSYEQYV. The CDR3 coding sequence is TGCGCCAGCAGCTTGGACGGAGTGGGCTCCTACGAGCAGTACGTC.

The chain couples TRBV23-1 to TRBJ1-5; 11 nucleotides line up with TRBD1. Being an ORF, TRBV23-1 has a function that is uncertain. CDR3 length: 16 amino acids. After removal of 6 bases from V and 6 bases from J, the junction contained 10 bases not matched to a gene. This chain's CDR3 is CASSHPRDRGTQPQHF. CDR3 nucleotide sequence: TGCGCCAGCAGCCACCCTCGGGACAGGGGGACTCAGCCCCAGCATTTT.

The chain employs TRBV10-3 and TRBJ1-1; weak D call: TRBD1 (5 bases). Germline V gene data show CDR1 as ENHRY and CDR2 as SYGVKD. The germline V and J ends were trimmed by 6 bases and 0 bases, with 14 bases remaining between them. The CDR3 loop spans 15 amino acids. The CDR3 DNA reads TGTGCCATCAGCTGGGACGGTTTCATGAACACTGAAGCTTTCTTT. Translation gives CAISWDGFMNTEAFF.

The J gene is TRBJ2-3, the V gene TRBV24-1; D possibly corresponds to TRBD1 (5 bases). Germline values: CDR1 KGHDR, CDR2 SFDVKD. V shed 4 bases and J shed 6 bases, with 16 bases lying between them. This CDR3 contains 15 residues. Here the CDR3 DNA reads TGTGCCACCAGTGAATCAGGGATAACGGCGGATACGCAGTATTTT. As protein: CATSESGITADTQYF.

This chain links TRBV7-2 with TRBJ2-1; no clear D. Trimming left V 7 bases short and J 6 bases short, with 19 bases between. Germline V gives CDR1 SGHTA, CDR2 FQGNSA. The CDR3 contains 15 residues. The CDR3 is CASIRPDTASNEQFF. Here the CDR3 DNA reads TGTGCCAGCATAAGACCAGATACAGCGAGCAATGAGCAGTTCTTC.

V usage is TRBV20-1 and J usage is TRBJ2-3, with 8 bases that match TRBD2. V lost 6 bases, J lost 5 bases, and 7 bases stayed unmatched. Germline loops: CDR1 DFQATT, CDR2 SNEGSKA (reference sequence). The CDR3 runs to 13 residues. The chain's CDR3 is CSAGTRPLDTQYF. CDR3 bases: TGCAGTGCGGGGACTAGGCCCCTAGATACGCAGTATTTT.

The chain combines TRBV2 with TRBJ1-6; D gene unclear. The V end lost 7 bases, the J end lost 7 bases, and 14 bases lay between the germline ends. CDR1 is SNHLY, CDR2 FYNNEI, per germline. The CDR3 is 14 residues long. This CDR3 is CASNTVLGNSPLHF. CDR3 in DNA: TGTGCCAGCAATACAGTGTTGGGAAATTCACCCCTCCACTTT.

The chain is built from TRBV7-3 and TRBJ2-2; D perhaps matches TRBD1 (6 bases). This CDR3 is 14 amino acids long. Germline V CDR1 and CDR2: SGHTA, FQGTGA. V lost 5 bases and J 6 bases, leaving 13 bases between the germline ends. In DNA, the CDR3 is TGTGCCAGCAGCCCACAGGGTTACTCCGGGGAGCTGTTTTTT. It codes for CASSPQGYSGELFF.

The chain combines TRBV3-1 with TRBJ1-1; a weak D match, TRBD1 (6 bases). In germline, CDR1 is LGHDT, CDR2 YNNKEL (reference sequence). V lost 1 base and J lost 3, with 9 bases in between. The CDR3 sequence is 14 residues long. The CDR3 region has the DNA TGTGCCAGCAGCCAAGCCCCAGGGGACACTGAAGCTTTCTTT. The encoded protein is CASSQAPGDTEAFF.

V usage is TRBV18 and J usage is TRBJ1-1, with D possibly matching TRBD1 (5 bases). The CDR3 has 15 residues. Germline CDR1 and CDR2: KGHSH and LQKENI. Trimming took 6 bases from V and 5 from J, leaving 19 bases between them. The CDR3 sequence: CASSPRPGTDTEAFF. As DNA, the CDR3 is TGTGCCAGCTCTCCCCGGCCCGGGACGGATACTGAAGCTTTCTTT. Based on the CDR3 plus reference TRBV18 and TRBJ1-1, the full variable domain is NAGVMQNPRHLVRRRGQEARLRCSPMKGHSHVYWYRQLPEEGLKFMVYLQKENIIDESGMPKERFSAEFPKEGPSILRIQQVVRGDSAAYFCASSPRPGTDTEAFFGQGTRLTVV.